Each of the 23 T cell receptor beta chains below was sequenced from the same sample in a study of Graves' ophthalmopathy and Graves' hyperthyroidism. The authors amplified TCR beta CDR3 regions, and they did so from RNA transcripts for repertoire sequencing. The first round was an RT-PCR with HTBI primers, and the second round was a multiplex PCR. TCRdb reanalysed the multiplex PCR reads using MiXCR and keeps one entry per CDR3 protein. Among 150,000 to 200,000 distinct CDR3 sequences listed, 39% were seen once. The sequencing sample was made of peripheral blood. The source of these receptors is a young man with Graves' ophthalmopathy.

This clonotype has a count of ten or more. The genes are TRBV6-1 and TRBJ1-5; no firm D call. V lost 4 bases to trimming and J lost 7 bases, with 5 bases between them. The germline V gene encodes CDR1 MNHNS and CDR2 SASEGT. This CDR3 contains 11 residues. The CDR3 coding sequence is TGTGCCAGCAGTGGAGAACAGCCCCAGCATTTT. The encoded protein is CASSGEQPQHF.

Concerning this clonotype: Here the CDR3 omits its conserved ending phenylalanine or tryptophan, so a read error is the likely source. The chain combines TRBV30 with TRBJ1-1; D not resolved. Deletions cut 2 bases from V and 8 bases from J, with 15 bases between. CDR1 and CDR2 (germline): GTSNPN, SVGIG (reference sequence). This CDR3 comprises 13 residues. The CDR3: CAWSPDAGREAFS. In nucleotides, the CDR3 is TGTGCCTGGAGTCCTGACGCTGGTAGAGAAGCTTTCTCT.

The chain recombines TRBV24-1 with TRBJ2-5, with 13 bases identical to TRBD2. The germline gives CDR1 KGHDR, CDR2 SFDVKD. Germline trimming cut 4 bases from V and 1 base from J; bases unmatched to any gene: 5. The CDR3 length is 17 residues. In DNA, the CDR3 is TGTGCCACCAGTGACTGGACTAGCGGGAGTGTCCAAGAGACCCAGTACTTC. Amino acids: CATSDWTSGSVQETQYF.

The chain has TRBV6-1 and TRBJ2-5; no clear D gene. The ends were cut back, 2 bases at V and 8 bases at J, with 18 bases in the middle. This CDR3 is 15 amino acids long. Germline CDR1 is MNHNS and CDR2 is SASEGT. The CDR3, as DNA: TGTGCCAGCAGTGAATGGAATCTGTGGCCCCAAACCCAGTACTTC. Amino acid sequence: CASSEWNLWPQTQYF.

The chain joins TRBV28 to TRBJ1-2; a weak D match, TRBD1 (6 bases). The CDR3 spans 13 residues. V lost 3 bases and J lost 4, with 9 bases in between. Germline V gives CDR1 MDHEN, CDR2 SYDVKM. The CDR3 DNA reads TGTGCCAGCAGTTTGGACAGAACCTATGGCTACACCTTC. Translation gives CASSLDRTYGYTF.

This clonotype was seen ten or more times. The J gene is TRBJ2-5, the V gene TRBV28; 9 nucleotides line up with TRBD1. The germline V gene has CDR1 MDHEN and CDR2 SYDVKM. The CDR3 runs 14 residues. J was trimmed by 6 bases and V by 6 bases; bases with no gene match: 8. CDR3 sequence reads: CASSLTGGRQTQYF. The CDR3 region has the DNA TGTGCCAGCAGCCTGACAGGGGGTAGGCAGACCCAGTACTTC.

This clonotype was seen many times. The rearrangement joins TRBV19 to TRBJ2-7; 8 nucleotides line up with TRBD2. The CDR3 loop spans 14 amino acids. Germline CDR1 LNHDA, CDR2 SQIVND (reference sequence). Losses at the gene ends were 10 bases for V and 1 base for J; bases not matched to a gene: 9. The CDR3 region is CATASGWGSYEQYF. The CDR3 bases are TGTGCCACCGCTAGCGGGTGGGGTTCCTACGAGCAGTACTTC.

This clonotype was seen ten or more times. The rearrangement links TRBV12-3 or TRBV12-4 to TRBJ1-1; D is unclear. Trimming pared 3 bases from V and 8 bases from J, leaving 13 bases between. The CDR3 consists of 13 residues. The CDR3 nucleotides are TGTGCCAGCAGTTTTTCGGTAGGCAGAGAAGCTTTCTTT. Its protein product is CASSFSVGREAFF.

This clonotype appeared many times. V and J are TRBV12-3 or TRBV12-4 and TRBJ2-7, with D perhaps assigned TRBD1 or TRBD2 (5 bases each). The CDR3 spans 14 residues. Trimming left V 3 bases short and J 0 bases short, with 9 bases between. The CDR3, as DNA: TGTGCCAGCAGTTTGGGGACGGTCTCCTACGAGCAGTACTTC. Encoded protein: CASSLGTVSYEQYF.

This clonotype came up many times. The chain combines TRBV2 with TRBJ2-7; no firm D call. Germline-derived CDR1 and CDR2 are SNHLY and FYNNEI. The CDR3 extends over 11 amino acids. The V and J ends lost 6 bases and 4 bases respectively, with 7 bases between them. CDR3 coding DNA: TGTGCCAGCAGCCCCCAGTACGAGCAGTACTTC. Translating it yields CASSPQYEQYF.

The rearrangement links TRBV7-8 to TRBJ2-7; 7 bases are shared with TRBD1. CDR3 length: 14 amino acids. Germline CDR1 is SGHVS and CDR2 is FQNEAQ. V gave up 5 bases and J gave up 5 bases; unmatched junction bases: 9. As DNA, the CDR3 is TGTGCCAGCAGCCTCAGGGGGAATGGGGACGAGCAGTACTTC. The encoded protein is CASSLRGNGDEQYF. Full variable domain (missing parts from reference TRBV7-8 and TRBJ2-7): GAGVSQSPRYKVAKRGQDVALRCDPISGHVSLFWYQQALGQGPEFLTYFQNEAQLDKSGLPSDRFFAERPEGSVSTLKIQRTQQEDSAVYLCASSLRGNGDEQYFGPGTRLTVT.

V usage is TRBV6-2 or TRBV6-3 and J usage is TRBJ2-5; TRBD2 matches at 10 bases. The J segment lost 1 base and the V segment lost 0 bases, leaving 17 bases of the junction unmatched. Looked up from germline, CDR1 is MNHEY and CDR2 is SVGEGT. This CDR3 has 21 residues. CDR3 nucleotide sequence: TGTGCCAGCAGTTACTCCCGACTAGCGGGTACGGGGGTGGGCTCCCAAGAGACCCAGTACTTC. Translating it yields CASSYSRLAGTGVGSQETQYF.

The sample holds many counts of this clonotype. The rearrangement uses TRBV12-5 and TRBJ2-5, with D maybe TRBD2 (6 bases). CDR3 length: 15 amino acids. The germline V and J ends were trimmed by 6 bases and 2 bases, with 16 bases remaining between them. CDR1 is LGHNT, CDR2 FRNRAP, per germline. The CDR3 DNA reads as TGTGCTAGTGGGGACCGGGAGAAACAACAAGAGACCCAGTACTTC. Translated: CASGDREKQQETQYF. Complete variable domain (other parts from reference TRBV12-5 and TRBJ2-5): DARVTQTPRHKVTEMGQEVTMRCQPILGHNTVFWYRQTMMQGLELLAYFRNRAPLDDSGMPKDRFSAEMPDATLATLKIQPSEPRDSAVYFCASGDREKQQETQYFGPGTRLLVL.

This clonotype was seen many times. The chain couples TRBV28 to TRBJ2-7, with 9 bases aligning to TRBD2. Germline V gene lookup returns CDR1 MDHEN and CDR2 SYDVKM. This CDR3 contains 16 residues. Unmatched junction bases numbered 10, after V lost 4 bases and J lost 3 bases. The CDR3 DNA reads TGTGCCAGCAGTTCCCCTCAGGCTAGCGGGGTCTACGAGCAGTACTTC. This codes for CASSSPQASGVYEQYF.

V and J are TRBV4-3 and TRBJ2-2, with D perhaps TRBD1 (6 bases). The V gene lost 4 bases and the J gene lost 3 bases, with 15 bases spanning the gap. CDR3 length: 16 amino acids. Looked up from germline, CDR1 is LGHNA and CDR2 is YSLEER. CDR3 sequence (DNA): TGCGCCAGCAGCCCAGACGGGACAATTGACACCGGGGAGCTGTTTTTT. Its translation: CASSPDGTIDTGELFF.

This clonotype occurred many times. The rearrangement uses TRBV20-1 and TRBJ2-7, with 9 bases fitting TRBD1. CDR3 length: 15 residues. Germline CDR1 DFQATT, CDR2 SNEGSKA (reference sequence). The J segment lost 5 bases and the V segment lost 8 bases, leaving 16 bases of the junction unmatched. The CDR3 DNA follows: TGCAGTCCTCATGCTCCCCGGGACAGGGCCCACGAGCAGTACTTC. This sequence encodes CSPHAPRDRAHEQYF.

The chain has TRBV28 and TRBJ1-6; D might be TRBD1 (5 bases). The CDR3 totals 15 residues. Between the trimmed V and J ends, which lost 6 bases and 1 base, there was a span of 10 bases. Germline V gives CDR1 MDHEN, CDR2 SYDVKM. The CDR3 DNA follows: TGTGCCAGCAGGGGGGACGTTTCCTATAATTCACCCCTCCACTTT. This gives the protein CASRGDVSYNSPLHF.

This chain joins TRBV10-3 and TRBJ2-7, with D hard to call. This CDR3 is 11 amino acids long. Per germline, CDR1 ENHRY and CDR2 SYGVKD. The ends were cut back, 10 bases at V and 5 bases at J, with 12 bases in the middle. The CDR3 sequence is CASNSIDEQYF. The CDR3 nucleotides are TGTGCCAGCAACTCAATAGACGAGCAGTACTTC.

This chain links TRBV19 with TRBJ2-3, with D uncertain. V lost 0 bases and J lost 2, with 6 bases in between. CDR1 LNHDA and CDR2 SQIVND come from the germline V gene (reference sequence). The CDR3 loop spans 14 amino acids. The CDR3 region has the DNA TGTGCCAGTAGTATAGACCGATACACAGATACGCAGTATTTT. This encodes CASSIDRYTDTQYF.

The rearrangement links TRBV15 to TRBJ1-1, with D unresolved. The CDR3 contains 15 residues. Trimming stripped 0 bases from V and 5 bases from J, with 13 bases between. Germline V gene lookup returns CDR1 LNHNV and CDR2 YYDKDF (reference sequence). CDR3 sequence (DNA): TGTGCCACCAGCAGAGATTCTGTCCGGGGAACTGAAGCTTTCTTT. It codes for CATSRDSVRGTEAFF.

This clonotype appeared many times. The V and J genes are TRBV12-3 or TRBV12-4 and TRBJ2-7; 11 bases align to TRBD2. The CDR3 totals 15 residues. V dropped 6 bases and J dropped 2; count of bases not matched to a gene: 6. CDR3 DNA sequence: TGTGCCAGCAGCTCCGGGACTAGCGGAACCTACGAGCAGTACTTC. As protein: CASSSGTSGTYEQYF.

The CDR3 region is CASSLMVNTEAFF. The CDR3 DNA reads TGTGCCAGCAGCCTTATGGTTAACACTGAAGCTTTCTTT. The V and J genes are TRBV6-2 or TRBV6-3 and TRBJ1-1, with D unclear. Trimming stripped 6 bases from V and 2 bases from J, with 10 bases between. The germline V gene has CDR1 MNHEY and CDR2 SVGEGT. This CDR3 is built from 13 residues.

This chain joins TRBV7-2 and TRBJ1-5; unclear D gene. Germline V gives CDR1 SGHTA, CDR2 FQGNSA. The germline V and J ends were trimmed by 5 bases and 4 bases, with 9 bases remaining between them. The CDR3 spans 13 residues. The CDR3 is CASSSSANQPQHF. CDR3 coding DNA: TGTGCCAGCAGCAGCAGTGCTAATCAGCCCCAGCATTTT.